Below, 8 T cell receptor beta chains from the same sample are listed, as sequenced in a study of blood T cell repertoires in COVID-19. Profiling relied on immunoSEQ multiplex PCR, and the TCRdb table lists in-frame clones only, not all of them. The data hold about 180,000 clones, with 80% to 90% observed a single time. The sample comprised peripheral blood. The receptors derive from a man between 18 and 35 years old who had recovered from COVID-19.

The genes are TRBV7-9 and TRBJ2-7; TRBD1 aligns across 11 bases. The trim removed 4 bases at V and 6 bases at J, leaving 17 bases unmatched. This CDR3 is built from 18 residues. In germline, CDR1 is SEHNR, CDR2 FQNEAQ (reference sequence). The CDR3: CASSSRLRGQGVLGEQYF. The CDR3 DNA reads TGTGCCAGCAGCTCCCGGCTCAGGGGACAGGGGGTCCTAGGCGAGCAGTACTTC. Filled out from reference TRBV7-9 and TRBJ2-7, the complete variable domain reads DTGVSQNPRHKITKRGQNVTFRCDPISEHNRLYWYRQTLGQGPEFLTYFQNEAQLEKSRLLSDRFSAERPKGSFSTLEIQRTEQGDSAMYLCASSSRLRGQGVLGEQYFGPGTRLTVT.

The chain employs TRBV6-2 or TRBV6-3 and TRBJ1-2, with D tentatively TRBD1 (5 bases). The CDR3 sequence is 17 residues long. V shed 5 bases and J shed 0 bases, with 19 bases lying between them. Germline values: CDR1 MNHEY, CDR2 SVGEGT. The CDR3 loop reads CASSHGIAGRANYGYTF. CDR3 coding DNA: TGTGCCAGCAGTCACGGAATAGCAGGGCGAGCTAACTATGGCTACACCTTC.

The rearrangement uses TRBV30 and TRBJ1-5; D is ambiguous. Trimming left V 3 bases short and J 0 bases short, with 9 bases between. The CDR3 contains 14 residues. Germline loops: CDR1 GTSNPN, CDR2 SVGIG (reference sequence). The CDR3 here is CAWSGRLSNQPQHF. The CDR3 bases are TGTGCCTGGAGCGGCAGACTTAGCAATCAGCCCCAGCATTTT. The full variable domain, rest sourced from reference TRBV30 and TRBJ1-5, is SQTIHQWPATLVQPVGSPLSLECTVEGTSNPNLYWYRQAAGRGLQLLFYSVGIGQISSEVPQNLSASRPQDRQFILSSKKLLLSDSGFYLCAWSGRLSNQPQHFGDGTRLSIL.

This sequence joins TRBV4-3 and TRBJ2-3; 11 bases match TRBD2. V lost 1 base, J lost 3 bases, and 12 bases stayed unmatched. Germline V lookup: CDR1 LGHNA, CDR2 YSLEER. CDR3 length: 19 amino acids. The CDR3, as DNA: TGCGCCAGCAGCCAAGTTGTTCTAGCGGGAGGAGGTGTGACAGATACGCAGTATTTT. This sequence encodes CASSQVVLAGGGVTDTQYF.

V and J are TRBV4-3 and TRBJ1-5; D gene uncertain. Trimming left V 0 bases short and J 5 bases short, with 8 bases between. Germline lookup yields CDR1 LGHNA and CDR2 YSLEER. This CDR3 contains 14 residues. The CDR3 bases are TGCGCCAGCAGCCAAGATCTTTCCGATCAGCCCCAGCATTTT. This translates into CASSQDLSDQPQHF.

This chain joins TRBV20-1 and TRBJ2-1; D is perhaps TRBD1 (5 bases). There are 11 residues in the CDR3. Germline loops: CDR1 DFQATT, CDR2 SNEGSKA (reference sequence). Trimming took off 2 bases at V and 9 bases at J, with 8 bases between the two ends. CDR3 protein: CSARWGSEQFF. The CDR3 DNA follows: TGCAGTGCTAGATGGGGCTCTGAGCAGTTCTTC.

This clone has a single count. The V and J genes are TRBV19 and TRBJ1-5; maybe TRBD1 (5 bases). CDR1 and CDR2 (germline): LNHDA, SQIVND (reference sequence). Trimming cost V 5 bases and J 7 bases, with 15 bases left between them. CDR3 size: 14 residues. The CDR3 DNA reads TGTGCCAGTAGTCTCCCCCTCCCAGGGCAGCCCCAGCATTTT. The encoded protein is CASSLPLPGQPQHF.

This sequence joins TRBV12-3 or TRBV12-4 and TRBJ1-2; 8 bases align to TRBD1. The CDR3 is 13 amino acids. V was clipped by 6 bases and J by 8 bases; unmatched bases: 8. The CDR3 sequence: CASRSRTGSGYTF. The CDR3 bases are TGTGCCAGCAGGAGTCGGACAGGGTCCGGCTACACCTTC.